This paragraph reports one T cell receptor beta chain. What it recognizes is unknown. The record originates from a study of cytomegalovirus exposure and HLA in healthy donors. Study outcomes and limitations: A later analysis associated roughly 15,000 TCR beta sequences with HLA alleles at a 0.05 false discovery rate. In a later analysis, HLA-associated TCR beta chains were more clonally expanded than equally common others.

Vbeta (60) and Jbeta (13) primers were used in the PCR. The protocol was immunoSEQ multiplex PCR, while the TCRdb copy is restricted to in-frame clones and leaves out a portion. The specimen's table records 100,000 to 150,000 clones. CDR1 and CDR2 (germline): KGHSH, LQKENI. V lost 3 bases and J lost 0, with 11 bases in between. This CDR3 contains 16 residues. This TCR derives from a woman aged 40-49 years in good health and CMV-seronegative. Source material: PBMCs. The V gene is TRBV18, the J gene TRBJ1-4; D is ambiguous. CDR3 sequence: CASSPSSVSTNEKLFF. CDR3 nucleotides: TGTGCCAGCTCACCCTCCAGCGTCTCAACTAATGAAAAACTGTTTTTT.